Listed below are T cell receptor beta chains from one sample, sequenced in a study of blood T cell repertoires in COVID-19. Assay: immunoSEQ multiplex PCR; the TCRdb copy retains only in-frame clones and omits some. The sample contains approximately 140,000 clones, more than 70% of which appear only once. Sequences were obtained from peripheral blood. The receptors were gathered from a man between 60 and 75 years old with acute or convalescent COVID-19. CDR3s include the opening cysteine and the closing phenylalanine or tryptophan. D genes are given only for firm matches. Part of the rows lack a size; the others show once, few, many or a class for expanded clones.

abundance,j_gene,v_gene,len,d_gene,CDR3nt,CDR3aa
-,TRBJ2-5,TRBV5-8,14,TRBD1,TGTGCCAGCAGCCCAGGACAGGCCCAAGAGACCCAGTACTTC,CASSPGQAQETQYF
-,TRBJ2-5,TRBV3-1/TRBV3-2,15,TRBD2,TGTGCCAGCAGCCGCACTAGCGGGGTGAAAGAGACCCAGTACTTC,CASSRTSGVKETQYF
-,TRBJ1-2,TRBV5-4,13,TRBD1,TGTGCCAGCAGCTCGGGACAGCACTATGGCTACACCTTC,CASSSGQHYGYTF
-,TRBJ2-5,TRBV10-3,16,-,TGTGCCATCAGTGATTCTGCGGGGGCTAACCAAGAGACCCAGTACTTC,CAISDSAGANQETQYF
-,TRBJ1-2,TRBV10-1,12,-,TGCGCCAGCAGTGACGGGAATCGTGGCTACACCTTC,CASSDGNRGYTF
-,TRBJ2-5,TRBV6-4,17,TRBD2,TGTGCCAGCAGGGCTCTAGCGGGGGGGCGGTACCAAGAGACCCAGTACTTC,CASRALAGGRYQETQYF
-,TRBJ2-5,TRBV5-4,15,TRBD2,TGTGCCAGCAGCTTGAGGGCTAGCGGGGGGGAGACCCAGTACTTC,CASSLRASGGETQYF
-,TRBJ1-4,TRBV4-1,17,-,TGCGCCAGCAGCCAAAAAAAGTCGGTTGCAACTAATGAAAAACTGTTTTTT,CASSQKKSVATNEKLFF
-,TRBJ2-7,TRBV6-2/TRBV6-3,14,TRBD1,TGTGCCAGCAGTGACCCCGGGACAGCATACGAGCAGTACTTC,CASSDPGTAYEQYF
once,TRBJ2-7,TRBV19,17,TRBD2,TGTGCCAGTAGTATAAGGGGACTAGCGCGGAGCTCCTACGAGCAGTACTTC,CASSIRGLARSSYEQYF
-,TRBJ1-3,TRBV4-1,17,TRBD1,TGCGCCAGCAGCCAAGAGTACAGGGGGCACTCTGGAAACACCATATATTTT,CASSQEYRGHSGNTIYF
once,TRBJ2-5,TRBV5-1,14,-,TGCGCCAGCAGCCTAGGACTGATTCAAGAGACCCAGTACTTC,CASSLGLIQETQYF
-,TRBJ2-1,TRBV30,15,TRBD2,TGTGCCTGGAGACCTCGGGGGGTATCCTACAATGAGCAGTTCTTC,CAWRPRGVSYNEQFF